This T cell receptor beta chain was recovered during a study of OX40 agonist ivuxolimab in advanced cancers. Study overall: Partial responses were achieved by three patients: one hepatocellular carcinoma, two cutaneous melanoma.

Regarding the study as a whole: At doses 0.1 to 3.0 mg/kg, CD4+ and CD8+ clones expanded. Low clonal expansion, among the lowest seen, marked partial responders at 0.1-3.0 mg/kg.

TCRdb's copy holds only in-frame clones and misses some; the assay was immunoSEQ multiplex PCR. Of roughly 130,000 clones listed, just over 90% were seen once; the top ten hold approximately 0.15%. The germline gives CDR1 SGHTA, CDR2 FQGNSA. V dropped 0 bases and J dropped 1; count of bases not matched to a gene: 4. The CDR3 has 18 amino acids. A note on this clone: Its target is not known.

This specimen consisted of CD4+ or CD8+ T cells sorted from blood, obtained in a trial of the OX40 agonist ivuxolimab. The chain combines TRBV7-2 with TRBJ2-6; TRBD1 matches at 9 bases. This TCR came from an adult with an advanced solid tumor such as melanoma, head and neck, liver or kidney cancer. In DNA form, the CDR3 reads TGTGCCAGCAGCTTAGCTACAGGGGGCGCATCTGGGGCCAACGTCCTGACTTTC. This codes for CASSLATGGASGANVLTF.